This T cell receptor beta chain is drawn from a study of tumor-infiltrating lymphocytes in primary liver carcinoma. Co-extraction yielded RNA and DNA from around 20-30 mg of unsorted bulk tissue. The CDR3 is 16 amino acids. Germline CDR1 reads SGHAT; CDR2 reads FQNNGV. In regard to this clonotype: A read error may produce the germline difference seen at one junction end.

The template, 500 ng total RNA, yielded TCR beta cDNA made with a constant-region primer. Researchers made the TCR beta libraries by running three nested multiplex PCR rounds with slightly modified ARM-PCR. TRBV1-TRBV30 forward primers paired with a C-beta reverse primer drove the first two PCR rounds, roughly 10 cycles each. Using its own MiXCR run on the multiplex PCR reads, TCRdb lists one record per CDR3 protein. The sample consists of 75,000 to 90,000 distinct CDR3 sequences, around 70% of them appearing once. The chain joins TRBV11-2 to TRBJ2-1; 7 bases map to TRBD2. The sequence came from a man in his forties with primary liver carcinoma and hepatitis B virus infection. Source material: liver tumor tissue from sampling region 1. Subset reported: tumor region T1, superior pole. The CDR3 DNA reads as TGTGCCAGCAGCTGCTCTTCGACTAGCTGGAGGGGAGGCGGGTTCTTT. Translated: CASSCSSTSWRGGGFF.